Sequencing of this TCR beta chain was carried out in a study of neoadjuvant anti-PD-1 for oral cavity cancer. The CDR3 is made up of 15 amino acids. CDR1 is MDHEN and CDR2 is SYDVKM in the germline V gene. Trimming took 2 bases from V and 10 from J; bases not matched to a gene: 7. Profiled with immunoSEQ multiplex PCR; TCRdb holds only in-frame clones, not every one. The sample shows about 61,000 clones, 70% to 85% of them seen only once. The TCR comes from a person aged 35-79 years with oral cavity squamous cell carcinoma. This specimen was PBMCs, taken before nivolumab (anti-PD-1) treatment. The chain employs TRBV28 and TRBJ1-6; 8 positions agree with TRBD1. The CDR3 reads CASSLDDRGRSPLHF. DNA of the CDR3: TGTGCCAGCAGTTTAGACGACAGGGGAAGATCACCCCTCCACTTT.